This entry lists 25 T cell receptor beta chains sequenced from one sample in a study of OX40 agonist ivuxolimab in advanced cancers. Assay used: immunoSEQ multiplex PCR; TCRdb lists only in-frame clones, some missing. Here the sample spans tens of thousands of clones, around 92% being singletons. The sequences come from CD4+ or CD8+ T cells sorted from blood, collected in a trial of the OX40 agonist ivuxolimab. The source is an adult with an advanced solid tumor such as melanoma, head and neck, liver or kidney cancer.

This sequence joins TRBV7-9 and TRBJ1-1; D uncertain. This CDR3 has 12 amino acids. Germline V gene data show CDR1 as SEHNR and CDR2 as FQNEAQ (reference sequence). V was cut by 1 base and J by 8 bases, with 8 bases left in between. The CDR3 spells CASSLEGFEAFF. The CDR3 nucleotides are TGTGCCAGCAGCTTAGAGGGTTTCGAAGCTTTCTTT.

This clone was counted once. This chain joins TRBV5-4 and TRBJ2-1; D is unresolved. V was cut by 4 bases and J by 6 bases, with 8 bases left in between. This CDR3 is 12 amino acids long. Germline loops: CDR1 SGHNT, CDR2 YYREEE (reference sequence). The CDR3 here is CASSLTPNEQFF. Written as DNA, the CDR3 is TGTGCCAGCAGCCTCACACCCAATGAGCAGTTCTTC.

J is TRBJ2-7 and V is TRBV14; no definite D call. The CDR3 is 14 residues long. Between the trimmed V and J ends, which lost 2 bases and 3 bases, there was a span of 11 bases. The germline V gene encodes CDR1 SGHDN and CDR2 FVKESK. CDR3 coding DNA: TGTGCCAGCAGCCAAACTGACGTGGACTACGAGCAGTACTTC. Amino acid sequence: CASSQTDVDYEQYF.

V is TRBV10-1 and J is TRBJ1-4; D is uncertain. Trimming shortened V by 11 bases and J by 3 bases, and 22 bases separated the two germline ends. Germline values: CDR1 WNHNN, CDR2 SYGVQD (reference sequence). This CDR3 has 16 residues. For the CDR3, the DNA is TGCGCCCCCCCATGTGGGGTCGGGGTTGCTAATGAAAAACTGTTTTTT. Encoded protein: CAPPCGVGVANEKLFF.

This chain links TRBV2 with TRBJ2-4; maybe TRBD1 (5 bases). CDR3 length equals 18 residues. V gave up 3 bases and J gave up 3 bases, with 21 bases separating them. Per germline, CDR1 SNHLY and CDR2 FYNNEI. The CDR3 nucleotides are TGTGCCAGCAGTGAGAGTCAGGGTAAGGGTCCCAGCAAAAACATTCAGTACTTC. Translated: CASSESQGKGPSKNIQYF.

The rearrangement links TRBV7-9 to TRBJ2-1, with a weak D call TRBD2 (5 bases). Trimming took off 11 bases at V and 6 bases at J, with 20 bases between the two ends. The germline V gene encodes CDR1 SEHNR and CDR2 FQNEAQ (reference sequence). The CDR3 contains 14 residues. DNA of the CDR3: TGTGCCCTTATTCCCCGGGATTATGGCAATGAGCAGTTCTTC. Translated: CALIPRDYGNEQFF.

This chain uses TRBV27 with TRBJ2-1, with D unresolved. Trimming took off 2 bases at V and 0 bases at J, with 8 bases between the two ends. Looked up from germline, CDR1 is MNHEY and CDR2 is SMNVEV (reference sequence). This CDR3 region has 15 residues. CDR3 loop: CASSLAASSYNEQFF. CDR3 in DNA: TGTGCCAGCAGTTTAGCGGCCAGCTCCTACAATGAGCAGTTCTTC.

A single count supports this clone. The chain employs TRBV7-3 and TRBJ2-7, with D tentatively TRBD1 (7 bases). V was shortened by 5 bases and J by 6 bases, with 14 bases between the two germline ends. Germline values: CDR1 SGHTA, CDR2 FQGTGA. The CDR3 length is 13 residues. The CDR3 sequence is CASSTGTAGEQYF. In DNA form, the CDR3 reads TGTGCCAGCAGCACTGGGACAGCGGGCGAGCAGTACTTC.

The J gene is TRBJ2-7, the V gene TRBV4-3, with 12 positions matching TRBD2. The CDR3 is made up of 16 amino acids. From germline, CDR1 is LGHNA and CDR2 YSLEER. Trimming took 2 bases from V and 7 from J; bases not matched to a gene: 9. CDR3 protein: CASSQLLAGGSLEQYF. For the CDR3, the DNA is TGCGCCAGCAGCCAATTACTAGCGGGAGGCAGTCTGGAGCAGTACTTC.

V is TRBV2 and J is TRBJ2-7, with D hard to call. Between the trimmed V and J ends, which lost 5 bases and 2 bases, there was a span of 10 bases. This CDR3 contains 13 residues. Germline V gene lookup returns CDR1 SNHLY and CDR2 FYNNEI. CDR3 region: CASSLDSTYEQYF. CDR3 in DNA: TGTGCCAGCAGTTTAGATTCCACCTACGAGCAGTACTTC.

This chain connects TRBV9 to TRBJ2-3; 12 bases are a match to TRBD2. Germline V CDR1 and CDR2: SGDLS, YYNGEE. V shed 3 bases and J 3 bases; nucleotides not matched to a gene: 2. The CDR3 extends over 15 amino acids. The chain's CDR3 is CASSASGGATDTQYF. The CDR3 DNA is TGTGCCAGCAGCGCTAGCGGGGGGGCGACAGATACGCAGTATTTT.

The chain joins TRBV7-8 to TRBJ2-2; the match to TRBD2 covers 11 bases. The CDR3 has 19 amino acids. Germline V CDR1 and CDR2: SGHVS, FQNEAQ. J lost 3 bases, V lost 5 bases, and 14 bases had no gene match. CDR3 sequence: CASSRRLAGWGRDTGELFF. The CDR3 DNA is TGTGCCAGCAGCCGCCGACTAGCGGGATGGGGGCGGGACACCGGGGAGCTGTTTTTT.

The chain couples TRBV5-4 to TRBJ2-1; 9 bases match TRBD1. J lost 0 bases, V lost 4 bases, and 11 bases had no gene match. This CDR3 comprises 18 residues. CDR1 and CDR2 from the germline V gene are SGHNT and YYREEE (reference sequence). The CDR3 spells CASSRDRALSSSYNEQFF. The CDR3 region has the DNA TGTGCCAGCAGCCGGGACAGGGCACTCTCAAGCTCCTACAATGAGCAGTTCTTC. Variable domain in full (rest from reference TRBV5-4 and TRBJ2-1): ETGVTQSPTHLIKTRGQQVTLRCSSQSGHNTVSWYQQALGQGPQFIFQYYREEENGRGNFPPRFSGLQFPNYSSELNVNALELDDSALYLCASSRDRALSSSYNEQFFGPGTRLTVL.

This chain uses TRBV9 with TRBJ2-7; tentatively, D is TRBD1 or TRBD2 (5 bases each). Germline V gene data show CDR1 as SGDLS and CDR2 as YYNGEE. The CDR3 is made up of 13 amino acids. The V end was cut by 0 bases, the J end by 3 bases, with 7 bases between. Here the CDR3 reads CASSVGGVYEQYF. DNA of the CDR3: TGTGCCAGCAGCGTAGGAGGGGTCTACGAGCAGTACTTC.

The J gene is TRBJ2-7, the V gene TRBV6-5; tentatively, D is TRBD1 (6 bases). The CDR3 runs 14 residues. The V end lost 6 bases, the J end lost 3 bases, and 15 bases lay between the germline ends. CDR1 and CDR2 (germline): MNHEY, SVGAGI. CDR3 in DNA: TGTGCCAGCAGCCCGACAGGCGTAGGCTACGAGCAGTACTTC. Its protein is CASSPTGVGYEQYF.

The chain uses TRBV21-1 and TRBJ2-5; the DNA was not compared with TRBD2, the D call given in the table. TRBV21-1 is a documented pseudogene. CDR3 length equals 12 residues. The chain's CDR3 is CAGIEERETQYF. The CDR3 coding sequence is TGTGCCGGTATAGAGGAGCGAGAGACCCAGTACTTC.

The chain is built from TRBV7-6 and TRBJ1-3; no clear D. The CDR3 runs to 14 residues. The germline V gene encodes CDR1 SGHVS and CDR2 FNYEAQ. The germline V and J ends were trimmed by 5 bases and 4 bases, with 12 bases remaining between them. CDR3 loop: CASSLTPAGNTIYF. DNA for the CDR3: TGTGCCAGCAGCCTGACCCCGGCCGGAAACACCATATATTTT.

The chain joins TRBV2 to TRBJ1-6, with unresolved D. Germline CDR1 SNHLY, CDR2 FYNNEI. V was clipped by 8 bases and J by 7 bases, with 9 bases between them. This CDR3 is built from 12 residues. CDR3 in amino acids: CASSTANSPLHF. CDR3 bases: TGTGCCAGCTCGACGGCAAATTCACCCCTCCACTTT.

The CDR3 sequence: CASSSTGGTDTQYF. CDR3 DNA: TGCGCCAGCAGCTCCACGGGGGGCACAGATACGCAGTATTTT. The chain uses TRBV5-1 and TRBJ2-3; TRBD2 is a possible D gene (6 bases). The germline V gene has CDR1 SGHRS and CDR2 YFSETQ. The CDR3 totals 14 residues. The germline V and J ends were trimmed by 3 bases and 1 base, with 9 bases remaining between them.

The chain couples TRBV10-3 to TRBJ1-6, with D possibly being TRBD1 (6 bases). V lost 7 bases to trimming and J lost 0 bases, with 10 bases between them. Germline V lookup: CDR1 ENHRY, CDR2 SYGVKD. There are 15 residues in the CDR3. The CDR3 here is CAITDRSSYNSPLHF. The CDR3 DNA reads TGTGCCATCACCGACAGGAGCTCCTATAATTCACCCCTCCACTTT.

The chain couples TRBV7-2 to TRBJ1-1; D unresolved. The V end was cut by 3 bases, the J end by 9 bases, with 11 bases between. This CDR3 has 12 residues. Germline CDR1 and CDR2: SGHTA and FQGNSA. This CDR3 reads CASSFSGVQAFF. In DNA, the CDR3 is TGTGCCAGCAGCTTTAGCGGCGTGCAAGCTTTCTTT.

The rearrangement joins TRBV9 to TRBJ2-5; 7 bases agree with TRBD2. Trimming took 4 bases from V and 2 from J; bases not matched to a gene: 14. The CDR3 has 17 residues. The germline gives CDR1 SGDLS, CDR2 YYNGEE. CDR3 DNA sequence: TGTGCCAGCAGCCGTAGAGTCGAGCGGGGAATACAAGAGACCCAGTACTTC. Residues: CASSRRVERGIQETQYF.

The chain recombines TRBV11-2 with TRBJ1-2, with D maybe TRBD1 (6 bases). CDR1 and CDR2 (germline): SGHAT, FQNNGV. Trimming took off 4 bases at V and 2 bases at J, with 14 bases between the two ends. CDR3 length: 15 amino acids. DNA for the CDR3: TGTGCCAGCAGCTCCAGCGGGGGGCTCAACTATGGCTACACCTTC. Translated, it gives CASSSSGGLNYGYTF.

The gene calls are TRBV5-1 and TRBJ2-3, with no clear D. From germline, CDR1 is SGHRS and CDR2 YFSETQ. V was pared by 4 bases and J by 0 bases, with 12 bases between. The CDR3 covers 15 residues. For the CDR3, the DNA is TGCGCCAGCAGCCCCGAGGACCCAAGCACAGATACGCAGTATTTT. It specifies CASSPEDPSTDTQYF.

The chain's CDR3 is CASSLGKGGTEAFF. CDR3 bases: TGTGCCAGCAGCTTGGGGAAGGGAGGGACTGAAGCTTTCTTT. The genes are TRBV7-8 and TRBJ1-1; D gene uncertain. The V end was cut by 3 bases, the J end by 5 bases, with 13 bases between. CDR1 and CDR2 from the germline V gene are SGHVS and FQNEAQ. The CDR3 has 14 amino acids. The full variable domain, in which reference TRBV7-8 and TRBJ1-1 provide the parts outside the CDR3, is GAGVSQSPRYKVAKRGQDVALRCDPISGHVSLFWYQQALGQGPEFLTYFQNEAQLDKSGLPSDRFFAERPEGSVSTLKIQRTQQEDSAVYLCASSLGKGGTEAFFGQGTRLTVV.